One sample yielded the 18 T cell receptor beta chains listed below, sequenced in a study of T cells in Graves' hyperthyroidism and ophthalmopathy. Researchers took RNA transcripts and amplified the TCR beta CDR3 regions from them. TCR CDR3 underwent first-round RT-PCR with the HTBI primer set. TCRdb independently ran MiXCR on the multiplex PCR reads; one entry per CDR3 protein. The top ten hold around 4% of the sample, which has fewer than 700,000 distinct CDR3 sequences, around 15% seen once. Source material: blood. Every receptor here comes from a woman younger than 45 with Graves' hyperthyroidism.

This clonotype has ten or more counts. A junction boundary mismatches the germline segment, possibly from a read error. This chain uses TRBV12-3 or TRBV12-4 with TRBJ2-5; perhaps TRBD2 as D (5 bases). This CDR3 comprises 13 residues. In DNA, the CDR3 is TGCGCCAGCAGCTTTCGAGGGCAAGAGACCCAGTACTTC. Translating it yields CASSFRGQETQYF.

This clonotype is classed as medium-sized. Compared with germline, one end of the junction differs, possibly owing to a read error. V is TRBV5-1 and J is TRBJ1-5; D unresolved. CDR3 length: 13 amino acids. Per germline, CDR1 SGHRS and CDR2 YFSETQ. The CDR3 here is CASSLDGNQPQHF. The CDR3 bases are TGTGCCAGCTCACTGGATGGCAATCAGCCCCAGCATTTT.

This clonotype was counted between two and nine times. The chain links TRBV9 to TRBJ2-3; TRBD2 matches at 8 bases. CDR3 size: 15 residues. In germline, CDR1 is SGDLS, CDR2 YYNGEE. With V trimmed by 4 bases and J by 2 bases, 6 bases remained unmatched. CDR3 region: CASSLTSAFTDTQYF. CDR3 nucleotide sequence: TGTGCCAGCAGCCTGACTAGCGCCTTCACAGATACGCAGTATTTT.

This rearrangement joins TRBV6-2 or TRBV6-3 to TRBJ2-3, with 7 bases that match TRBD2. Germline lookup yields CDR1 MNHEY and CDR2 SVGEGT. CDR3 length: 16 residues. With 4 bases clipped from V and 1 base from J, the junction kept 8 bases outside the gene matches. CDR3 in amino acids: CASSWAGGGRTDTQYF. The CDR3 region has the DNA TGTGCCAGCAGTTGGGCCGGCGGGGGACGCACAGATACGCAGTATTTT.

In regard to this clonotype: Since the CDR3 does not end with the conserved phenylalanine or tryptophan, this likely comes from a read error. The chain couples TRBV4-1 to TRBJ2-7; D unresolved. There are 16 residues in the CDR3. CDR1 and CDR2 (germline): MGHRA, YSYEKL. V lost 2 bases and J 5 bases, leaving 19 bases between the germline ends. CDR3: CASSQRNLVGFHEQYS. CDR3 in DNA: TGCGCCAGCAGCCAAAGAAATCTTGTAGGGTTCCACGAGCAGTACTCC.

This clonotype was seen many times. This rearrangement joins TRBV6-1 to TRBJ2-7; D uncertain. V lost 7 bases and J lost 4, with 11 bases in between. The CDR3 is 12 amino acids. The germline CDR1 and CDR2 sequences are MNHNS and SASEGT. CDR3 in DNA: TGTGCCAGCACCAAAGTGGGGTACGAGCAGTACTTC. It specifies CASTKVGYEQYF.

This clonotype was seen at least ten times. The V and J genes are TRBV20-1 and TRBJ1-6, with 8 bases aligning to TRBD1. Germline CDR1 is DFQATT and CDR2 is SNEGSKA (reference sequence). The CDR3 has 15 residues. V shed 3 bases and J 8 bases; nucleotides not matched to a gene: 9. CDR3 in DNA: TGCAGTGCTAGTGGCGGGACAGGATTTGATTCACCCCTCCACTTT. This codes for CSASGGTGFDSPLHF.

The chain has TRBV2 and TRBJ1-2; 7 bases map to TRBD1. The CDR3 extends over 13 amino acids. After removal of 7 bases from V and 7 bases from J, the junction contained 9 bases not matched to a gene. Germline V CDR1 and CDR2: SNHLY, FYNNEI. Here the CDR3 DNA reads TGTGCCAGCACCCGGGGGCAGGGGGTTGGCTACACCTTC. It is translated as CASTRGQGVGYTF.

Turning to this clonotype: This may come from a read error, since a much larger clone is one base off. This chain links TRBV2 with TRBJ2-2; TRBD2 agrees at 9 bases. CDR3 length equals 15 residues. CDR1 is SNHLY, CDR2 FYNNEI, per germline. The V and J ends lost 5 bases and 5 bases, in that order; junction bases with no gene match: 6. The CDR3 sequence is CASSWTSESTGELFF. In DNA, the CDR3 is TGTGCCAGCAGTTGGACTAGCGAGTCGACCGGGGAGCTGTTTTTT.

This clonotype was seen ten or more times. This chain links TRBV9 with TRBJ2-7; D remains ambiguous. This CDR3 region has 14 residues. V lost 2 bases and J lost 3, with 12 bases in between. Germline CDR1 SGDLS, CDR2 YYNGEE. CDR3 DNA sequence: TGTGCCAGCAGCGTGCTAGGAACCCACTACGAGCAGTACTTC. This sequence encodes CASSVLGTHYEQYF.

This clonotype was detected ten times or more. This chain links TRBV7-2 with TRBJ2-7; D gene unclear. Germline CDR1 SGHTA, CDR2 FQGNSA. The ends were cut back, 8 bases at V and 7 bases at J, with 9 bases in the middle. The length of the CDR3 is 10 residues. CDR3: CASGSVEQYF. The CDR3 DNA reads TGTGCCAGCGGATCTGTAGAGCAGTACTTC.

The CDR3 sequence: CASSILGGGTQYF. The CDR3 DNA reads as TGTGCCAGCAGTATCCTGGGGGGGGGGACCCAGTACTTC. This sequence joins TRBV7-3 and TRBJ2-5; 7 bases fit TRBD2. After removal of 6 bases from V and 7 bases from J, the junction contained 8 bases not matched to a gene. The germline gives CDR1 SGHTA, CDR2 FQGTGA. The CDR3 contains 13 residues.

The chain carries TRBV20-1 and TRBJ2-2; D remains unclear. Germline CDR1 reads DFQATT; CDR2 reads SNEGSKA (reference sequence). Trimming shortened V by 0 bases and J by 1 base, and 9 bases separated the two germline ends. This CDR3 has 15 residues. This CDR3 is CSARDARKNTGELFF. In DNA, the CDR3 is TGCAGTGCTAGAGATGCCCGAAAGAACACCGGGGAGCTGTTTTTT.

In its sample, this clonotype was seen a few times. V gene TRBV6-1 combines with J gene TRBJ1-2; D not resolved. Germline V gene lookup returns CDR1 MNHNS and CDR2 SASEGT. The V and J ends lost 2 bases and 5 bases respectively, with 12 bases between them. The CDR3 is made up of 14 amino acids. The CDR3: CASSERLGGYGYTF. As DNA, the CDR3 is TGTGCCAGCAGTGAAAGACTGGGAGGGTATGGCTACACCTTC.

This clonotype has ten or more counts. The gene calls are TRBV3-1 and TRBJ2-7; a weak D match, TRBD1 (5 bases). Germline V gene lookup returns CDR1 LGHDT and CDR2 YNNKEL (reference sequence). V was cut by 1 base and J by 0 bases, with 13 bases left in between. The length of the CDR3 is 16 residues. CDR3 sequence reads: CASSQGVGALSYEQYF. For the CDR3, the DNA is TGTGCCAGCAGCCAAGGCGTAGGGGCCCTCTCCTACGAGCAGTACTTC.

This clonotype appeared many times. The chain has TRBV18 and TRBJ2-4, with TRBD2 matching over 12 bases. The CDR3 totals 14 residues. V lost 4 bases and J lost 6; bases outside the gene matches: 1. Looked up from germline, CDR1 is KGHSH and CDR2 is LQKENI. The chain's CDR3 is CASSQGLAGNIQYF. CDR3 sequence (DNA): TGTGCCAGCTCACAGGGACTAGCGGGAAACATTCAGTACTTC.

This clonotype was seen ten or more times. The CDR3 sequence: CSASGGRGDDNEQFF. The CDR3 DNA reads TGCAGTGCTAGCGGCGGGAGGGGCGACGACAATGAGCAGTTCTTC. The rearrangement uses TRBV20-1 and TRBJ2-1; TRBD2 matches at 9 bases. In germline, CDR1 is DFQATT, CDR2 SNEGSKA (reference sequence). The CDR3 has 15 amino acids. V was pared by 3 bases and J by 5 bases, with 8 bases of the junction left unmatched.

V and J are TRBV6-1 and TRBJ2-5; 7 bases line up with TRBD1. V gave up 7 bases and J gave up 5 bases; unmatched junction bases: 7. The CDR3 has 13 residues. Germline CDR1 and CDR2: MNHNS and SASEGT. CDR3 sequence reads: CASILTGLETQYF. CDR3 sequence (DNA): TGTGCCAGCATTTTGACAGGGTTGGAGACCCAGTACTTC.